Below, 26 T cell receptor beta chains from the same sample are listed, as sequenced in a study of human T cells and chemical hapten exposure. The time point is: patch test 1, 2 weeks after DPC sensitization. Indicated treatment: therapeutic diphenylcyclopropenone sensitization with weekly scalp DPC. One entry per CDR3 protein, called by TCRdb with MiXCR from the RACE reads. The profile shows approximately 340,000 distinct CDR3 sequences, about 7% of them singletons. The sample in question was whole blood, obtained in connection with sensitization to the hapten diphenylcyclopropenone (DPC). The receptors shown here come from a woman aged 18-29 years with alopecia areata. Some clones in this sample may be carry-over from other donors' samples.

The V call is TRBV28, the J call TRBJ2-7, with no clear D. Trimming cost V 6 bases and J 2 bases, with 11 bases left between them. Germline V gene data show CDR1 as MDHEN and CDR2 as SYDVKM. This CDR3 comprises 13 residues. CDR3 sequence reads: CASSPLRTYEQYF. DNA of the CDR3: TGTGCCAGCAGCCCCCTTCGGACCTACGAGCAGTACTTC.

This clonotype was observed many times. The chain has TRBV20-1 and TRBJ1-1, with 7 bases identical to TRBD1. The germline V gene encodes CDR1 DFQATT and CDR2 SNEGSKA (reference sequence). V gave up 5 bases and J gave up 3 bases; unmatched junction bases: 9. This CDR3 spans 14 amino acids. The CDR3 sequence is CSAPTGDGHTEAFF. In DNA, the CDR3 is TGCAGTGCTCCAACAGGGGACGGGCACACTGAAGCTTTCTTT.

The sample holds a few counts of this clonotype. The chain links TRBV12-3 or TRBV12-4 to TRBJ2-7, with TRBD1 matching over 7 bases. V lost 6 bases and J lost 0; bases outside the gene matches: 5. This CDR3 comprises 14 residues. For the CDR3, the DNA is TGTGCCAGCAGGCCCCGGGACAGCTCCTACGAGCAGTACTTC. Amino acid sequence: CASRPRDSSYEQYF.

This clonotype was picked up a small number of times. The CDR3 spells CSVEDRPNSYGYTF. The CDR3 DNA is TGCAGCGTTGAAGATCGGCCCAACTCCTATGGCTACACCTTC. The chain uses TRBV29-1 and TRBJ1-2; D remains unclear. Germline loops: CDR1 SQVTM, CDR2 ANQGSEA. V was pared by 0 bases and J by 4 bases, with 12 bases between. The CDR3 has 14 residues. Full variable domain (rest looked up from reference TRBV29-1 and TRBJ1-2): SAVISQKPSRDICQRGTSLTIQCQVDSQVTMMFWYRQQPGQSLTLIATANQGSEATYESGFVIDKFPISRPNLTFSTLTVSNMSPEDSSIYLCSVEDRPNSYGYTFGSGTRLTVV.

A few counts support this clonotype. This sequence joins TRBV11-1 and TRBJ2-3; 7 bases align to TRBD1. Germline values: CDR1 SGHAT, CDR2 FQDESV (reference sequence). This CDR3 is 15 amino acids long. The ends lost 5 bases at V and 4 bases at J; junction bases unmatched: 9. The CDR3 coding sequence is TGTGCCAGCAGCCCCCTGGTAGGGGGCGCAGATACGCAGTATTTT. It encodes CASSPLVGGADTQYF.

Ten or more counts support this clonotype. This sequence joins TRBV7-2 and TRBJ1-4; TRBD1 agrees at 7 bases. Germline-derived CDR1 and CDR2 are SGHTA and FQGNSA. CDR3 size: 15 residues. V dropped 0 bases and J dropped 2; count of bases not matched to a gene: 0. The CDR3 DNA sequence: TGTGCCAGCAGCTTAGCCAGGGGGACTAATGAAAAACTGTTTTTT. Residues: CASSLARGTNEKLFF.

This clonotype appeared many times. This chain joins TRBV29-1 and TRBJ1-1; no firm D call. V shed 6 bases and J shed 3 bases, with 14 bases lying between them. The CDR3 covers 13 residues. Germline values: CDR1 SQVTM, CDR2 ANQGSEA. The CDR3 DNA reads TGCAGCGTGATGCCCGTTGCCGACACTGAAGCTTTCTTT. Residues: CSVMPVADTEAFF. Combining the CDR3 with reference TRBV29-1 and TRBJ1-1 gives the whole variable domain SAVISQKPSRDICQRGTSLTIQCQVDSQVTMMFWYRQQPGQSLTLIATANQGSEATYESGFVIDKFPISRPNLTFSTLTVSNMSPEDSSIYLCSVMPVADTEAFFGQGTRLTVV.

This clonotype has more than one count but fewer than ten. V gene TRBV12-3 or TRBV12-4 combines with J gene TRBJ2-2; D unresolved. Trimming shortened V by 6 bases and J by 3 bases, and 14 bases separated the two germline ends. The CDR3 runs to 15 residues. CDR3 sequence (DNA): TGTGCCAGCAGGCCTGGGTGGGTTGACACCGGGGAGCTGTTTTTT. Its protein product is CASRPGWVDTGELFF.

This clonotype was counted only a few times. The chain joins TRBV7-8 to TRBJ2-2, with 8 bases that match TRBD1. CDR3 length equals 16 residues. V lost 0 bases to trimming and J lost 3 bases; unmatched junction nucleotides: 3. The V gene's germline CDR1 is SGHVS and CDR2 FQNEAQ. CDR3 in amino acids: CASSLAATGDTGELFF. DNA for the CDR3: TGTGCCAGCAGCTTAGCCGCGACAGGGGACACCGGGGAGCTGTTTTTT.

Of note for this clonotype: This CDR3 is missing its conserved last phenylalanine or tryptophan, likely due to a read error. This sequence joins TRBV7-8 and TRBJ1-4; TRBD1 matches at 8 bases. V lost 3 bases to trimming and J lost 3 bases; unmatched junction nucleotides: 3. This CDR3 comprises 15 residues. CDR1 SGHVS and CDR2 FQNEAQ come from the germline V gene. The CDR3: CASSFRDRSNEKLFY. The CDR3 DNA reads TGTGCCAGCAGCTTCAGGGACAGGTCTAATGAAAAACTGTTTTAT.

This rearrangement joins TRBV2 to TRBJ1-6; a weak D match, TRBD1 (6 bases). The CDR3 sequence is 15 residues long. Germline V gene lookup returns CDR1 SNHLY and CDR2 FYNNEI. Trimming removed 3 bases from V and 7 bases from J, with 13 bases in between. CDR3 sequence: CASSEGAGGNSPLHF. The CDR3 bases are TGTGCCAGCAGTGAGGGGGCAGGCGGGAATTCACCCCTCCACTTT.

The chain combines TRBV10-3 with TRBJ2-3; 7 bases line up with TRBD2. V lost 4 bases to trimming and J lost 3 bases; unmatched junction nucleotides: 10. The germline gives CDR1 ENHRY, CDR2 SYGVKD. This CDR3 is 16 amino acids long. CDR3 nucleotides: TGTGCCATCAGTGGGGCAGGGAGCGGGGTTACAGATACGCAGTATTTT. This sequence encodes CAISGAGSGVTDTQYF.

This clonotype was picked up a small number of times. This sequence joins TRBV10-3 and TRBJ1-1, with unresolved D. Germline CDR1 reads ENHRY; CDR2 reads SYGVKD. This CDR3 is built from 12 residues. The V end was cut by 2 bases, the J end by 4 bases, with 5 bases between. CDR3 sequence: CAISEMATEAFF. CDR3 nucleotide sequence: TGTGCCATCAGTGAGATGGCCACTGAAGCTTTCTTT.

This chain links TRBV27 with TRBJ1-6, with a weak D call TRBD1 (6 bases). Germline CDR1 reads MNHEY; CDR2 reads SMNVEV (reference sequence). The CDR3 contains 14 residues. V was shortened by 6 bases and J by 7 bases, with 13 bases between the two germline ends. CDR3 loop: CASSRGLGNSPLHF. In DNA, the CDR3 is TGTGCCAGCAGCCGGGGGCTTGGGAATTCACCCCTCCACTTT.

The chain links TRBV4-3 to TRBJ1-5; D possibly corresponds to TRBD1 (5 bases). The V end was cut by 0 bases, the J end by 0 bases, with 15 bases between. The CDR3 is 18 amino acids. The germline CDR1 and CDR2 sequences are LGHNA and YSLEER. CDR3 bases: TGCGCCAGCAGCCAAGATCGTAAGACAGAATATAGCAATCAGCCCCAGCATTTT. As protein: CASSQDRKTEYSNQPQHF.

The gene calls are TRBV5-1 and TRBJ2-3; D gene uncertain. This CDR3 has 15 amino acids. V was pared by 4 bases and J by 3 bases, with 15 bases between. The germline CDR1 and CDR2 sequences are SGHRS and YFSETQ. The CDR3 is CASSLLGAPTDTQYF. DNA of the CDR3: TGCGCCAGCAGCCTTCTCGGTGCTCCTACAGATACGCAGTATTTT.

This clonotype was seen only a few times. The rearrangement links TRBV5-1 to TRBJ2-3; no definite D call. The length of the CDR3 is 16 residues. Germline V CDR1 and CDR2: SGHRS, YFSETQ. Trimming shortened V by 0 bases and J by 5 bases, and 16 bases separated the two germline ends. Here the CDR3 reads CASSLASQERGDTQYF. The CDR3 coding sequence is TGCGCCAGCAGCTTGGCGTCGCAGGAGAGAGGAGATACGCAGTATTTT.

The CDR3 bases are TGTGCCAGCAGCTTGGGACGGGGAACTAGCACAGATACGCAGTATTTT. Protein: CASSLGRGTSTDTQYF. The J gene is TRBJ2-3, the V gene TRBV11-3, with D tentatively TRBD1 or TRBD2 (5 bases each). The germline CDR1 and CDR2 sequences are SGHNT and YENEEA. The V and J ends lost 3 bases and 0 bases respectively, with 13 bases between them. This CDR3 has 16 residues.

The CDR3 coding sequence is TGTGCCAGCAGCGTAGGGCAGGGTGGCAATCAGCCCCAGCATTTT. Its protein is CASSVGQGGNQPQHF. The genes are TRBV9 and TRBJ1-5, with D possibly being TRBD1 (5 bases). This CDR3 has 15 amino acids. Germline V lookup: CDR1 SGDLS, CDR2 YYNGEE. V lost 0 bases, J lost 2 bases, and 9 bases lay in between.

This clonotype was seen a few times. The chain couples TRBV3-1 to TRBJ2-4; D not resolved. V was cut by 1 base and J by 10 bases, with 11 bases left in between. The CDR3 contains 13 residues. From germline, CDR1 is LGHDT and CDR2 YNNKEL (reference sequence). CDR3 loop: CASSQVETAIQYF. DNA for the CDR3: TGTGCCAGCAGCCAAGTTGAGACGGCGATTCAGTACTTC.

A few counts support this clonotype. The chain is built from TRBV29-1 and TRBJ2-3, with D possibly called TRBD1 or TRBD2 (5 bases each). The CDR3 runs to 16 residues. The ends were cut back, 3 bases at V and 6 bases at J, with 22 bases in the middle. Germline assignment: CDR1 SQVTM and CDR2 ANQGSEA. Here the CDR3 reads CSVELNRDRSSDTQYF. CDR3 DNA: TGCAGCGTTGAGCTAAACCGGGACCGCTCATCCGATACGCAGTATTTT.

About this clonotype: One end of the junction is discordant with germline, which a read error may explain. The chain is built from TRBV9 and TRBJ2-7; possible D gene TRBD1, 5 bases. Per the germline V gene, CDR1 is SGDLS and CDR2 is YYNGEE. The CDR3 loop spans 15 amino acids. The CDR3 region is CGSSPQAGPNYEQYF. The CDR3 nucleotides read TGTGGCAGCAGCCCCCAAGCAGGGCCCAACTACGAGCAGTACTTC.

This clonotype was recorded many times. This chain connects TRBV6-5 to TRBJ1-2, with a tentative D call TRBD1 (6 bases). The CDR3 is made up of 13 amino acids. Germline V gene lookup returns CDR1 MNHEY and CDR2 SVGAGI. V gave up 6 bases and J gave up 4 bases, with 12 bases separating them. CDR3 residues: CASSWDITYGYTF. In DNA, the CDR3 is TGTGCCAGCAGCTGGGACATAACCTATGGCTACACCTTC.

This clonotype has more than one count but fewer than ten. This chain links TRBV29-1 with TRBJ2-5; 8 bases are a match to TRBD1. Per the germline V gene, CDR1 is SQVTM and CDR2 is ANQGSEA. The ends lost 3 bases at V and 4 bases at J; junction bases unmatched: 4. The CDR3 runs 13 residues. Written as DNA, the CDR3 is TGCAGCGTTGACGACGGACAGGGAGAGACCCAGTACTTC. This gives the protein CSVDDGQGETQYF.

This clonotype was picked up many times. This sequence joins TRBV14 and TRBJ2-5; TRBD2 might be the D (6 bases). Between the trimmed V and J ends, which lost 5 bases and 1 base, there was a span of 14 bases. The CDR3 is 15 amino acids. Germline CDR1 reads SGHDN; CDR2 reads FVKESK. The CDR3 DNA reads TGTGCCAGCAGCGGAACCGCGCGGGGCCAAGAGACCCAGTACTTC. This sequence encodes CASSGTARGQETQYF.

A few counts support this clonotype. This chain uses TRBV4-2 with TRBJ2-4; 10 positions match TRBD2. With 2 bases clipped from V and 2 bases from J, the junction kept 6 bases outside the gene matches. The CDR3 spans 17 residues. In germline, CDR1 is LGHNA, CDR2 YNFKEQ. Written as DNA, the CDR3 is TGTGCCAGCAGCCAAAACAGCGGGGGGGACACCAAAAACATTCAGTACTTC. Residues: CASSQNSGGDTKNIQYF.